This paragraph reports one TCR beta chain. Produced via immunoSEQ multiplex PCR; TCRdb's table is partial and in-frame only. The sample has around 67,000 clones, 75% to 85% seen once. The entry originates in a study of OX40 agonist ivuxolimab in advanced cancers. In germline, CDR1 is MDHEN, CDR2 SYDVKM. The length of the CDR3 is 12 residues. The specimen comprised CD4+ or CD8+ T cells sorted from blood, sampled in a trial of the OX40 agonist ivuxolimab. The chain joins TRBV28 to TRBJ2-7; D is ambiguous. This clonotype was sampled from an adult with an advanced solid tumor such as melanoma, head and neck, liver or kidney cancer. In DNA form, the CDR3 reads TGTCGGACGGGCGGTGGAATAGGTGAGCAGTACTTC. Protein: CRTGGGIGEQYF.